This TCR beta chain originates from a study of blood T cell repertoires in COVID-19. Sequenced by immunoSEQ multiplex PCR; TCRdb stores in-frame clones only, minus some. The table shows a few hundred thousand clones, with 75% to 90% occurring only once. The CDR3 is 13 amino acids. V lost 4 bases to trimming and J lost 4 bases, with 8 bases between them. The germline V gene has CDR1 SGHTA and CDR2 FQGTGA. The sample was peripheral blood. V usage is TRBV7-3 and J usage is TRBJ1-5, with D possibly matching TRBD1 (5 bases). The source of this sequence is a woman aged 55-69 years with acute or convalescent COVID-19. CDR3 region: CASSSGFNQPQHF. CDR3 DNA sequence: TGTGCCAGCAGCTCAGGGTTTAATCAGCCCCAGCATTTT.